This TCR beta chain was documented in a study of cytomegalovirus exposure and HLA in healthy donors. Points from the study as a whole: Prior analysis indicated that the majority of TCR beta V segments exhibited productivity approximately 87% or approximately 30% of the time. High sensitivity and specificity were reportedly achieved when the classifier diagnosed cytomegalovirus status.

The PCR used 60 Vbeta and 13 Jbeta primers. The repertoire was sequenced with immunoSEQ multiplex PCR; TCRdb's copy has only in-frame clones and lacks some. The table records 250,000 to 350,000 clones, 86% of them present only once. This clone was counted between two and nine times. Its specificity is unknown. The V gene end was trimmed by 5 bases and the J gene end by 1 base; junction bases not matched to a gene: 7. The CDR3 runs to 15 residues. CDR1 is MNHEY, CDR2 SVGAGI, per germline. The sequence came from a man in his forties or fifties in good health and CMV-seropositive. Sequencing input: PBMCs. The J gene is TRBJ1-2, the V gene TRBV6-5; 7 nucleotides match TRBD1. As DNA, the CDR3 is TGTGCCAGCAGTGCAACAGGGGCACATAACTATGGCTACACCTTC. Its translation: CASSATGAHNYGYTF.